A selection of T cell receptor beta chains follows, all from one sample in a study of regulatory T cells in long-lasting Graves disease. TCRdb independently ran MiXCR on the multiplex PCR reads; one entry per CDR3 protein. Of a few hundred thousand distinct CDR3 sequences in the sample, about 10% are singletons; the top ten hold about 20%. This sample also appeared in a second study, on T cells in Graves' hyperthyroidism and ophthalmopathy.

The sequenced sample was peripheral blood mononuclear cells (PBMCs), obtained at new diagnosis, from a patient treated with antithyroid drugs. Receptors were obtained from a woman under 30 with Graves disease. Each CDR3 is given with its conserved first and last residue. A D gene is named only where the DNA matches it firmly. Not all rows give a size; the values are once, few, many and, for expanded clones, a class.

j_call	v_call	d_call	clone_size	cdr3_nt	cdr3_aa
TRBJ2-7	TRBV29-1	TRBD1	-	TGCAGCGTTGGGACAGGGGAGATCTACGAGCAGTACTTC	CSVGTGEIYEQYF
TRBJ2-1	TRBV12-3/TRBV12-4	-	many	TGTGCCAGCAGTTTAGCGCGTATCAGGGGTTGGTACAATGAGCAGTTCTTC	CASSLARIRGWYNEQFF
TRBJ1-5	TRBV20-1	-	many	TGCAGTGCTAGAGACTACGGACACCCATCCGACTATAGCAATCAGCCCCAGCATTTT	CSARDYGHPSDYSNQPQHF
TRBJ2-6	TRBV12-3/TRBV12-4	TRBD1	many	TGTGCCAGCACCGGAGACAGGGCGATACACTCTGGGGCCAACGTCCTGACTTTC	CASTGDRAIHSGANVLTF
TRBJ1-2	TRBV5-1	-	many	TGCGCCAGCAGCTTGATCCAGGGCTATGGCTACACCTTC	CASSLIQGYGYTF
TRBJ2-5	TRBV12-3/TRBV12-4	-	many	TGTGCCAGCAGTTTGGCGGCTAGCGAGTTACAAGAGACCCAGTACTTC	CASSLAASELQETQYF
TRBJ2-1	TRBV12-3/TRBV12-4	-	many	TGTGCCAGCAGTTCTCCCCCCGGACAGCAAGAGCAGTTCTTC	CASSSPPGQQEQFF
TRBJ2-1	TRBV6-4	-	-	TGTGCCAGCAGTGTAAGCGGCGGAATCAATGAGCAGTTCTTC	CASSVSGGINEQFF
TRBJ2-5	TRBV7-2	-	many	TGTGCCAGCAGCTTAGGCAGCAAAGAGACCCAGTACTTC	CASSLGSKETQYF
TRBJ2-1	TRBV5-6	TRBD1	many	TGTGCCAGCAGAGGGACAGGGCGCCGCAATGAGCAGTTCTTC	CASRGTGRRNEQFF
TRBJ2-3	TRBV5-6	-	many	TGTGCCAGCATCTTCCGTGCTCCGGGAGTAGATACGCAGTATTTT	CASIFRAPGVDTQYF
TRBJ1-2	TRBV12-3/TRBV12-4	-	many	TGTGCCAGCAGCTCCGGACCACAACGCACGAGCTACACCTTC	CASSSGPQRTSYTF
TRBJ2-1	TRBV24-1	-	many	TGTGCCACCAGTGATTTCATTCGGGCCCACAATGAGCAGTTCTTC	CATSDFIRAHNEQFF
TRBJ1-2	TRBV12-3/TRBV12-4	-	many	TGTGCCAGCAGTAATCCAGGGGTGGAGGGCTACACCTTC	CASSNPGVEGYTF
TRBJ1-1	TRBV11-2	-	many	TGTGCCAGCAGCTTAGAGGGGCGGATGAACACTGAAGCTTTCTTT	CASSLEGRMNTEAFF
TRBJ2-1	TRBV7-3	TRBD2	many	TGTGCCAGCAGCTACGGGACTAGTGGTGGTGAGCAGTTCTTC	CASSYGTSGGEQFF
TRBJ1-4	TRBV12-3/TRBV12-4	TRBD1	many	TGTGCCAGCAGTTTAAAGGGGGCCAATGAAAAACTGTTTTTT	CASSLKGANEKLFF
TRBJ2-4	TRBV6-2/TRBV6-3	-	-	TGTGCCAGGGGGCACATTCAGTACTTC	CARGHIQYF
TRBJ2-3	TRBV27	-	many	TGTGCCAGCACTCTTCAGGGGCGCACAGATACGCAGTATTTT	CASTLQGRTDTQYF
TRBJ1-5	TRBV12-3/TRBV12-4	TRBD1	many	TGTGCCAGCACTGGGGACAGGGGAAATAGCAATCAGCCCCAGCATTTT	CASTGDRGNSNQPQHF
TRBJ2-7	TRBV7-8	-	many	TGTGCCAGCAGCTTAAGGAACGAACAGAGACAGTTCCCCTACGAGCAGTACTTC	CASSLRNEQRQFPYEQYF
TRBJ1-6	TRBV28	TRBD1	-	TGTGTCAGCAGTGTATGGGGGGACAGTGATAATTCACCCCTCCACTTT	CVSSVWGDSDNSPLHF
TRBJ1-6	TRBV7-2	-	many	TGTGCCAGCAGCTCGGGACGGGGTAATTCACCCCTCCACTTT	CASSSGRGNSPLHF
TRBJ1-1	TRBV20-1	-	-	TGCAGTGCTAGTGGGGGCGGAACTGAAGCTTTCTTT	CSASGGGTEAFF
TRBJ2-2	TRBV2	TRBD2	many	TGTGCCAGCAGTGTACCGGGACTAGCACCCACCGGGGAGCTGTTTTTT	CASSVPGLAPTGELFF
TRBJ1-2	TRBV5-1	-	few	TGCGCCAGCAGCTCAACAAACCAGCCCGGAAGCTATGGCTACACCTTC	CASSSTNQPGSYGYTF
TRBJ2-7	TRBV20-1	-	many	TGCAGTGCTAGAGATTTGATTGACGAGCAGTACTTC	CSARDLIDEQYF
TRBJ1-5	TRBV6-2/TRBV6-3	-	many	TGTGCCAGCAGTTACGCCCGGGCCGAATCAGAGCCCCAGCATTTT	CASSYARAESEPQHF
TRBJ2-2	TRBV29-1	TRBD1	many	TGCAGCGTTGACGTGGTGGGACAGGGTAACACCGGGGAGCTGTTTTTT	CSVDVVGQGNTGELFF
TRBJ2-7	TRBV20-1	-	-	TGCAGTGCTTCGGACGGTGGGTTGGCCTACGAGCAGTACTTC	CSASDGGLAYEQYF
TRBJ2-3	TRBV12-3/TRBV12-4	-	many	TGTGCCAGCGTGGGGGCCGAAGATACGCAGTATTTT	CASVGAEDTQYF
TRBJ2-3	TRBV20-1	TRBD2	many	TGCAGTGCTCGAAGAAGGACTAGCGGGAGAGGTACAGATACGCAGTATTTT	CSARRRTSGRGTDTQYF
TRBJ2-6	TRBV10-3	-	many	TGTGCCATCAGCAGGGATGGGTCTGGGGCCAACGTCCTGACTTTC	CAISRDGSGANVLTF
TRBJ2-5	TRBV7-2	TRBD2	many	TGTGCCAGCAGCTTCCCACGGGCGGGGGGGATAATCGGGGAGACCCAGTACTTC	CASSFPRAGGIIGETQYF
TRBJ2-5	TRBV28	-	many	TGTGCCAGCAGTTTGTGGGGTTACCAAGAGACCCAGTACTTC	CASSLWGYQETQYF
TRBJ2-1	TRBV28	TRBD2	-	TGTGCCAGCAGGCAACACGGACTAGCGAGGCGATACGTGGAGCAGTTCTTC	CASRQHGLARRYVEQFF
TRBJ2-5	TRBV10-1	-	few	TGCGCCAGCAGCCAAGAGTTGGCAAGCCAAGAGACCCAGTACTTC	CASSQELASQETQYF
TRBJ2-3	TRBV20-1	TRBD1	-	TGCAGTGCTTCCCGACAGGGGAGGGATACGCAGTATTTT	CSASRQGRDTQYF
TRBJ1-2	TRBV5-8	TRBD1	many	TGTGCCAGCAGCCGGACAGGGGCCGGTGGGGGCGGCTACACCTTC	CASSRTGAGGGGYTF
TRBJ2-7	TRBV12-3/TRBV12-4	TRBD1	many	TGTGCCAGCAGTTTAATGAGGGGGCAAGGGGAGCAGTACTTC	CASSLMRGQGEQYF